These 15 T cell receptor beta chains originate from one sample sequenced in a study of shared clonotypes between healthy human individuals. TCRdb's table, derived via immunoSEQ multiplex PCR, lists solely in-frame clones and lacks some. The sample lists approximately 250,000 clones, just over 65% occurring once. Sequenced material: memory CD4+ T cells sorted from blood. Subset of the sample: CD45RA-negative fraction. The receptors here all came from a man younger than 40 in good health.

This chain joins TRBV5-1 and TRBJ2-3; TRBD2 matches at 12 bases. CDR1 is SGHRS and CDR2 is YFSETQ in the germline V gene. The CDR3 runs 16 residues. J was trimmed by 6 bases and V by 1 base; bases with no gene match: 6. Here the CDR3 DNA reads TGCGCCAGCAGCTTGAAACTAGCGGGAGGAGTGGATACGCAGTATTTT. Translating it yields CASSLKLAGGVDTQYF.

The J gene is TRBJ1-1, the V gene TRBV18, with D uncertain. V gave up 6 bases and J gave up 4 bases, with 18 bases separating them. Germline loops: CDR1 KGHSH, CDR2 LQKENI. The CDR3 length is 15 residues. Here the CDR3 reads CASSPGRASGTEAFF. The CDR3 DNA reads as TGTGCCAGCTCGCCCGGACGTGCCTCCGGCACTGAAGCTTTCTTT.

The chain links TRBV5-4 to TRBJ1-4, with D uncertain. This CDR3 is built from 14 residues. With 4 bases removed from V and 4 bases from J, the gap between germline ends came to 11 bases. Germline V gene sequence: CDR1 SGHNT, CDR2 YYREEE (reference sequence). CDR3 sequence: CASSDFGRNEKLFF. The CDR3 DNA follows: TGTGCCAGCAGCGACTTTGGACGTAATGAAAAACTGTTTTTT.

The chain recombines TRBV15 with TRBJ1-1; TRBD1 is a possible D gene (6 bases). This CDR3 has 14 residues. From germline, CDR1 is LNHNV and CDR2 YYDKDF (reference sequence). Trimming took 5 bases from V and 1 from J, leaving 11 bases between them. Written as DNA, the CDR3 is TGTGCCACCAGCTGGGGACACCAGAACACTGAAGCTTTCTTT. It yields the protein CATSWGHQNTEAFF.

The chain joins TRBV28 to TRBJ2-3; D is unclear. The CDR3 runs to 13 residues. Germline V lookup: CDR1 MDHEN, CDR2 SYDVKM. Trimming removed 2 bases at V and 2 bases at J, with 5 bases between. The CDR3 region has the DNA TGTGCCAGCAGTTTAGTAAACACAGATACGCAGTATTTT. Translation: CASSLVNTDTQYF.

The chain links TRBV19 to TRBJ2-2; D unclear. Germline CDR1 and CDR2: LNHDA and SQIVND (reference sequence). V lost 7 bases, J lost 3 bases, and 9 bases lay in between. The CDR3 contains 13 residues. In DNA form, the CDR3 reads TGTGCCAGTACGAGCCATCACACCGGGGAGCTGTTTTTT. It translates to CASTSHHTGELFF.

The chain has TRBV5-1 and TRBJ2-2; D is perhaps TRBD2 (5 bases). CDR1 SGHRS and CDR2 YFSETQ come from the germline V gene. This CDR3 is built from 16 residues. V was cut by 1 base and J by 0 bases, with 10 bases left in between. The CDR3 reads CASSLQPGSNTGELFF. The CDR3 coding sequence is TGCGCCAGCAGCTTGCAGCCGGGATCGAACACCGGGGAGCTGTTTTTT.

This clone was counted a single time. J is TRBJ2-5 and V is TRBV30; 7 bases are shared with TRBD1. The CDR3 is 14 amino acids. From germline, CDR1 is GTSNPN and CDR2 SVGIG (reference sequence). Trimming removed 2 bases from V and 5 bases from J; junction bases left unmatched: 8. CDR3 in DNA: TGTGCCTGGAGTTTTGGGACAGTCAGGGAGACCCAGTACTTC. This translates into CAWSFGTVRETQYF.

This clone appeared once. This sequence joins TRBV6-6 and TRBJ1-1, with D possibly being TRBD1 (6 bases). V gave up 0 bases and J gave up 8 bases, with 13 bases separating them. The CDR3 has 14 amino acids. The germline CDR1 and CDR2 sequences are MNHNY and SVGAGI (reference sequence). This CDR3 is CASSYSTGRREAFF. The DNA for the CDR3 is TGTGCCAGCAGTTACTCCACAGGGAGGAGGGAAGCTTTCTTT.

V and J are TRBV7-9 and TRBJ1-2; a possible D gene is TRBD1 (5 bases). This CDR3 comprises 14 residues. Germline values: CDR1 SEHNR, CDR2 FQNEAQ (reference sequence). Trimming cost V 4 bases and J 8 bases, with 17 bases left between them. CDR3 amino acids: CASSSLARAEGYTF. The CDR3 DNA sequence: TGTGCCAGCAGCTCGCTTGCCAGGGCAGAGGGCTACACCTTC.

The J gene is TRBJ2-1, the V gene TRBV9, with D uncertain. Per the germline V gene, CDR1 is SGDLS and CDR2 is YYNGEE. This CDR3 comprises 15 residues. V was cut by 0 bases and J by 2 bases, with 9 bases left in between. CDR3 DNA: TGTGCCAGCAGCGTAGTGGGGTTGGCCTACAATGAGCAGTTCTTC. Translation: CASSVVGLAYNEQFF.

The chain is built from TRBV5-1 and TRBJ1-1; weak D call: TRBD1 (6 bases). CDR1 and CDR2 (germline): SGHRS, YFSETQ. This CDR3 has 14 amino acids. Trimming removed 4 bases at V and 6 bases at J, with 16 bases between. As DNA, the CDR3 is TGCGCCAGCAGCAAAAGGGACACGCGCGCTGAAGCTTTCTTT. Protein sequence: CASSKRDTRAEAFF.

The chain joins TRBV2 to TRBJ2-7, with D tentatively TRBD2 (6 bases). The CDR3 is 15 residues long. V lost 6 bases and J lost 3, with 18 bases in between. The V gene's germline CDR1 is SNHLY and CDR2 FYNNEI. This chain's CDR3 is CASRTAGTPFYEQYF. The DNA for the CDR3 is TGTGCCAGCAGAACCGCCGGGACTCCCTTCTACGAGCAGTACTTC.

The rearrangement links TRBV11-3 to TRBJ2-3, with D perhaps TRBD2 (5 bases). There are 15 residues in the CDR3. From germline, CDR1 is SGHNT and CDR2 YENEEA. The V and J ends lost 3 bases and 1 base respectively, with 11 bases between them. CDR3 sequence: CASSLGSSGTDTQYF. The CDR3 nucleotides read TGTGCCAGCAGCTTGGGAAGTAGCGGCACAGATACGCAGTATTTT.

The CDR3, as DNA: TGTGCCAGCAGCTTACAGGGGGCCCAAGAGACCCAGTACTTC. Encoded protein: CASSLQGAQETQYF. V usage is TRBV5-4 and J usage is TRBJ2-5; TRBD1 agrees at 9 bases. The CDR3 runs 14 residues. The ends lost 2 bases at V and 1 base at J; junction bases unmatched: 0. Germline assignment: CDR1 SGHNT and CDR2 YYREEE (reference sequence).